The present TCR beta chain was sequenced within a study of blood T cell repertoires in COVID-19. Study as a whole: Material from acute and convalescent COVID-19 was sourced from the United States, Italy and Spain. The analysed material was cDNA or gDNA that came from T cells, B-cell-depleted T cells, or PBMCs.

Germline CDR1 SGHTA, CDR2 FQGNSA. Trimming removed 2 bases from V and 5 bases from J, with 9 bases in between. This CDR3 is 13 amino acids long. In the original analysis: Reference gene primer amplification gave estimated nucleated cell counts. The table came from immunoSEQ multiplex PCR; TCRdb's copy has only in-frame clones and leaves some out. V, J and clone size were drawn from that table, and D and trimming were deduced from the DNA. The table shows around 150,000 clones, with about 81% occurring only once. Specimen: peripheral blood. The clonotype comes from a human donor in a cohort sampled during active COVID-19. This chain links TRBV7-2 with TRBJ2-5, with a tentative D call TRBD2 (5 bases). The CDR3 nucleotides are TGTGCCAGCAGCTTACGTCAGCGGGAGACCCAGTACTTC. Protein sequence: CASSLRQRETQYF.